Listed here are 28 T cell receptor beta chains from one sample, sequenced in a study of graft-versus-host responses after intestinal transplantation. These receptors have no known antigen. Measured with immunoSEQ multiplex PCR; TCRdb has only the in-frame clones, and not every one. The table has 35,000 to 50,000 clones, 90% to 95% seen once; the top ten hold roughly 0.22%. This material consisted of unstimulated CD8+ T cells sorted from spleen or lymph node cells, taken before transplant. Receptor source: a human donor who was the organ donor for an intestinal transplant.

The rearrangement links TRBV6-5 to TRBJ1-2; possibly TRBD1 for D (6 bases). CDR3 length: 14 residues. The germline V gene has CDR1 MNHEY and CDR2 SVGAGI. V lost 0 bases, J lost 7 bases, and 12 bases lay in between. The CDR3 spells CASSYSNLRGGYTF. CDR3 bases: TGTGCCAGCAGTTACTCGAATCTCAGGGGTGGCTACACCTTC.

The V call is TRBV29-1, the J call TRBJ2-5; 15 bases are shared with TRBD2. Per the germline V gene, CDR1 is SQVTM and CDR2 is ANQGSEA. V lost 0 bases to trimming and J lost 7 bases; unmatched junction nucleotides: 15. CDR3 length: 19 amino acids. CDR3 nucleotides: TGCAGCGTTGAAGATGGTGGGACTAGCGGGGGGCCACACTTCGGGACCCAGTACTTC. Translating it yields CSVEDGGTSGGPHFGTQYF.

The V gene is TRBV7-9, the J gene TRBJ2-3; D call uncertain. The CDR3 covers 10 residues. Trimming shortened V by 8 bases and J by 4 bases, and 4 bases separated the two germline ends. Germline-derived CDR1 and CDR2 are SEHNR and FQNEAQ (reference sequence). This CDR3 is CASEADTQYF. For the CDR3, the DNA is TGTGCCAGCGAGGCAGATACGCAGTATTTT.

About this clone itself: A read error may account for a junction end that differs from germline. The chain is built from TRBV7-3 and TRBJ2-3; TRBD2 matches 11 bases. The CDR3 is 15 residues long. From germline, CDR1 is SGHTA and CDR2 FQGTGA. The CDR3 region has the DNA TGTGCCGGCAGCTTACTAGCGGGGGGCACAGATACGCAGTATTTT. Its translation is CAGSLLAGGTDTQYF.

V usage is TRBV15 and J usage is TRBJ2-5; TRBD1 aligns across 10 bases. Germline lookup yields CDR1 LNHNV and CDR2 YYDKDF (reference sequence). This CDR3 has 15 amino acids. With V trimmed by 0 bases and J by 3 bases, 1 base remained unmatched. The CDR3 sequence is CATSREGQGKETQYF. CDR3 coding DNA: TGTGCCACCAGCAGAGAGGGACAGGGGAAAGAGACCCAGTACTTC.

J is TRBJ1-3 and V is TRBV4-1, with unresolved D. Germline-derived CDR1 and CDR2 are MGHRA and YSYEKL. CDR3 length: 18 amino acids. Trimming left V 3 bases short and J 0 bases short, with 18 bases between. CDR3 in DNA: TGCGCCAGCAGCCAGGTTGCGGTGACTTACGGCTCTGGAAACACCATATATTTT. Translation: CASSQVAVTYGSGNTIYF.

The chain has TRBV28 and TRBJ2-5; the D gene could be TRBD1 or TRBD2 (5 bases each). The CDR3 spans 14 residues. CDR1 is MDHEN, CDR2 SYDVKM, per germline. The V gene lost 7 bases and the J gene lost 7 bases, with 19 bases spanning the gap. The CDR3 loop reads CASTSGSGAVTQYF. In DNA, the CDR3 is TGTGCCAGCACCTCAGGATCCGGGGCGGTGACCCAGTACTTC.

The chain joins TRBV13 to TRBJ2-3; 13 bases are shared with TRBD2. Germline assignment: CDR1 PRHDT and CDR2 FYEKMQ (reference sequence). CDR3 length: 18 amino acids. J gave up 1 base and V 4 bases, and 8 bases lay outside the gene matches. The CDR3 bases are TGTGCCAGCAGCTCTCGACTAGCGGGGGGCTCGGGCACAGATACGCAGTATTTT. It codes for CASSSRLAGGSGTDTQYF.

This chain uses TRBV19 with TRBJ1-1; D is unresolved. Between the trimmed V and J ends, which lost 4 bases and 0 bases, there was a span of 12 bases. The CDR3 is 15 amino acids. Germline-derived CDR1 and CDR2 are LNHDA and SQIVND (reference sequence). The CDR3 sequence is CASSTDTFMNTEAFF. The CDR3 DNA reads as TGTGCCAGTAGTACAGACACCTTCATGAACACTGAAGCTTTCTTT.

The V gene is TRBV5-1, the J gene TRBJ1-1, with no clear D. Germline V gene sequence: CDR1 SGHRS, CDR2 YFSETQ. This CDR3 has 13 residues. With 0 bases removed from V and 1 base from J, the gap between germline ends came to 4 bases. The CDR3, as DNA: TGCGCCAGCAGCTTGGGACCGAACACTGAAGCTTTCTTT. Translating gives CASSLGPNTEAFF. Supplemented by reference TRBV5-1 and TRBJ1-1, the full variable domain reads KAGVTQTPRYLIKTRGQQVTLSCSPISGHRSVSWYQQTPGQGLQFLFEYFSETQRNKGNFPGRFSGRQFSNSRSEMNVSTLELGDSALYLCASSLGPNTEAFFGQGTRLTVV.

The genes are TRBV30 and TRBJ1-5; unclear D gene. The V gene lost 7 bases and the J gene lost 4 bases, with 17 bases spanning the gap. In germline, CDR1 is GTSNPN, CDR2 SVGIG (reference sequence). CDR3 length: 14 residues. The CDR3 region is CAFSGGLGNQPQHF. CDR3 nucleotide sequence: TGTGCCTTCTCTGGCGGGTTAGGGAATCAGCCCCAGCATTTT.

This rearrangement joins TRBV27 to TRBJ1-2; tentative D call: TRBD1 (5 bases). The V and J ends lost 2 bases and 3 bases respectively, with 16 bases between them. CDR3 size: 16 residues. In germline, CDR1 is MNHEY, CDR2 SMNVEV (reference sequence). CDR3 DNA sequence: TGTGCCAGCAGTTTAAGTGGGCAGGGTGGATACTATGGCTACACCTTC. This sequence encodes CASSLSGQGGYYGYTF.

The V and J genes are TRBV30 and TRBJ1-1; TRBD1 might be the D (5 bases). The CDR3 runs to 11 residues. The germline V gene encodes CDR1 GTSNPN and CDR2 SVGIG (reference sequence). Between the trimmed V and J ends, which lost 6 bases and 4 bases, there was a span of 9 bases. The CDR3 DNA follows: TGTGCCTGCCAGGGATCCACTGAAGCTTTCTTT. This encodes CACQGSTEAFF. Based on the CDR3 plus reference TRBV30 and TRBJ1-1, the full variable domain is SQTIHQWPATLVQPVGSPLSLECTVEGTSNPNLYWYRQAAGRGLQLLFYSVGIGQISSEVPQNLSASRPQDRQFILSSKKLLLSDSGFYLCACQGSTEAFFGQGTRLTVV.

This clone was detected once. This chain joins TRBV7-8 and TRBJ2-3; the D is unclear. V gave up 1 base and J gave up 4 bases, with 6 bases separating them. Germline assignment: CDR1 SGHVS and CDR2 FQNEAQ. The CDR3 is made up of 13 amino acids. For the CDR3, the DNA is TGTGCCAGCAGCTTAGACGGCGCAGATACGCAGTATTTT. Its translation: CASSLDGADTQYF.

The chain carries TRBV7-2 and TRBJ2-3, with D maybe TRBD2 (7 bases). The CDR3 loop spans 16 amino acids. CDR1 is SGHTA, CDR2 FQGNSA, per germline. With 2 bases removed from V and 5 bases from J, the gap between germline ends came to 17 bases. The CDR3, as DNA: TGTGCCAGCAGCTTATACGAGGGGGGGCCCGGAGATACGCAGTATTTT. This gives the protein CASSLYEGGPGDTQYF.

This chain links TRBV30 with TRBJ1-3; possibly TRBD1 for D (6 bases). V lost 8 bases and J lost 0, with 14 bases in between. Germline V gene lookup returns CDR1 GTSNPN and CDR2 SVGIG (reference sequence). The CDR3 sequence is 14 residues long. Written as DNA, the CDR3 is TGTGCCCGCACACAGGGTAACTCTGGAAACACCATATATTTT. Its translation: CARTQGNSGNTIYF.

The chain combines TRBV4-1 with TRBJ1-1; D is unclear. This CDR3 has 14 amino acids. The germline CDR1 and CDR2 sequences are MGHRA and YSYEKL. Trimming removed 0 bases from V and 0 bases from J, with 5 bases in between. The DNA of the CDR3 is TGCGCCAGCAGCCAAGACAGTATGAACACTGAAGCTTTCTTT. Translating gives CASSQDSMNTEAFF.

CDR3 loop: CASSALGTGPYSNQPQHF. CDR3 DNA sequence: TGTGCCAGCAGTGCCTTAGGGACGGGACCATATAGCAATCAGCCCCAGCATTTT. The V gene is TRBV6-1, the J gene TRBJ1-5; perhaps TRBD1 as D (5 bases). The germline V gene has CDR1 MNHNS and CDR2 SASEGT. The CDR3 totals 18 residues. Trimming removed 4 bases at V and 0 bases at J, with 19 bases between.

The chain combines TRBV18 with TRBJ1-2; 8 bases align to TRBD1. The CDR3 loop spans 20 amino acids. Unmatched junction bases numbered 16, after V lost 1 base and J lost 0 bases. The V gene's germline CDR1 is KGHSH and CDR2 LQKENI. CDR3 DNA: TGTGCCAGCTCACCACTGTCGCTCGGACAGGGCCCTCCACCTAACTATGGCTACACCTTC. Translated: CASSPLSLGQGPPPNYGYTF.

Only one count was recorded for this clone. This sequence joins TRBV4-1 and TRBJ2-7, with D uncertain. Trimming took 1 base from V and 0 from J, leaving 10 bases between them. The CDR3 is 15 amino acids. The germline V gene encodes CDR1 MGHRA and CDR2 YSYEKL. CDR3 sequence: CASSQVPGPSYEQYF. CDR3 nucleotide sequence: TGCGCCAGCAGCCAAGTACCAGGACCCTCCTACGAGCAGTACTTC.

The chain uses TRBV19 and TRBJ1-5; D not certain. The CDR3 is made up of 18 amino acids. From germline, CDR1 is LNHDA and CDR2 SQIVND (reference sequence). V was trimmed by 5 bases and J by 2 bases, leaving 22 bases between them. CDR3 residues: CASSLPQAEWRGNQPQHF. In DNA, the CDR3 is TGTGCCAGTAGTTTGCCCCAGGCAGAGTGGAGGGGCAATCAGCCCCAGCATTTT.

The chain uses TRBV9 and TRBJ2-3; TRBD2 matches 12 bases. From germline, CDR1 is SGDLS and CDR2 YYNGEE. V lost 5 bases and J lost 2; bases outside the gene matches: 9. The CDR3 has 17 amino acids. Written as DNA, the CDR3 is TGTGCCAGCAGACCCTTTCCTAGCGGGGGGGCCACAGATACGCAGTATTTT. This gives the protein CASRPFPSGGATDTQYF.

CDR3 in DNA: TGTGCCAGCAGTTACTCCCAGAACACTGAAGCTTTCTTT. It yields the protein CASSYSQNTEAFF. This rearrangement joins TRBV6-9 to TRBJ1-1; D gene ambiguous. The CDR3 contains 13 residues. Trimming took off 3 bases at V and 1 base at J, with 6 bases between the two ends. Germline V gene data show CDR1 as MNHGY and CDR2 as SVAAGI.

The rearrangement uses TRBV9 and TRBJ2-3; TRBD2 is a possible D gene (6 bases). The V and J ends lost 0 bases and 2 bases respectively, with 7 bases between them. This CDR3 is built from 14 residues. Germline-derived CDR1 and CDR2 are SGDLS and YYNGEE. The CDR3 DNA reads TGTGCCAGCAGCGTAGGGGGGGACACAGATACGCAGTATTTT. Translated, it gives CASSVGGDTDTQYF.

The V and J genes are TRBV10-3 and TRBJ2-3, with 7 bases that match TRBD2. CDR1 is ENHRY and CDR2 is SYGVKD in the germline V gene. Trimming cost V 7 bases and J 0 bases; bases outside gene matches: 13. This CDR3 has 17 amino acids. The CDR3 DNA reads as TGTGCCATCAACTCCCTAGCGGAAAAAACCAGCACAGATACGCAGTATTTT. Translating it yields CAINSLAEKTSTDTQYF.

J is TRBJ2-7 and V is TRBV4-1; D might be TRBD1 (6 bases). This CDR3 spans 15 amino acids. Germline V gene data show CDR1 as MGHRA and CDR2 as YSYEKL. V was shortened by 1 base and J by 4 bases, with 14 bases between the two germline ends. For the CDR3, the DNA is TGCGCCAGCAGCCAAGCTCAGGGGATCTCATACGAGCAGTACTTC. It yields the protein CASSQAQGISYEQYF.

V and J are TRBV27 and TRBJ2-1; D is undetermined. This CDR3 has 13 residues. Germline assignment: CDR1 MNHEY and CDR2 SMNVEV (reference sequence). The germline V and J ends were trimmed by 5 bases and 14 bases, with 19 bases remaining between them. CDR3 bases: TGTGCCAGCAGTCTTACACGACGTGGTTGGGAGTTCTTC. Translating gives CASSLTRRGWEFF.

The V gene is TRBV11-1, the J gene TRBJ2-1; TRBD2 aligns across 7 bases. CDR3 size: 15 residues. The V segment lost 1 base and the J segment 0 bases; nucleotides outside the gene matches: 0. Germline CDR1 reads SGHAT; CDR2 reads FQDESV (reference sequence). In nucleotides, the CDR3 is TGTGCCAGCAGCTTAGGGACTAGCTCCTACAATGAGCAGTTCTTC. Translated, it gives CASSLGTSSYNEQFF.